This is a list of T cell receptor beta chains from one sample in a study of Ad26.COV2.S vaccination and SARS-CoV-2 variants. Libraries were prepared by immunoSEQ multiplex PCR; TCRdb keeps only in-frame clonotypes and omits some of them. The table has a few hundred thousand clones, about 89% seen once. The sample here was peripheral blood, taken in a trial of Ad26.COV2.S vaccine versus placebo. The receptors come from a person aged 18-60 years who received the Ad26.COV2.S COVID-19 vaccine or a placebo. The CDR3 runs from the conserved cysteine through the conserved F or W.

TRBV18 | CASSLGLAGTGELFF
TRBV5-6 | CASSPGAGTEAFF
TRBV7-8 | CASSRGGGGPQETQYF
TRBV7-2 | CASSPGLGLAKNIQYF
TRBV5-6 | CASSLSLGGLARGTQYF
TRBV3-1/TRBV3-2 | CASSRRGQETQYF
TRBV5-6 | CASSKGTHYEQYF
TRBV5-1 | CASSPWWDGAYEQYF
TRBV6-5 | CASSSGGPYNEQFF
TRBV4-1 | CASSQDHMQRATNEKLFF
TRBV6-2/TRBV6-3 | CASSYSTGTYEQYF
TRBV7-9 | CASSHSRSIGEKLFF
TRBV2 | CASSERGGGRTEAFF